The sequence of this T cell receptor beta chain was determined in a study of Graves' ophthalmopathy and Graves' hyperthyroidism. Study at large: In this cohort's terms, stable hyperthyroidism meant no ophthalmopathy by 18 months of follow-up.

Pregnancy or lactation, uncontrolled infections and other autoimmune diseases were grounds for excluding patients. CDR3 regions of TCR beta were amplified from RNA transcripts. The library came from an HTBI-primed first-round RT-PCR and a second-round multiplex PCR. TCRdb passed the multiplex PCR reads through MiXCR, listing each CDR3 protein once. The sample consists of more than 1,000,000 distinct CDR3 sequences, about 36% of them appearing once. The CDR3 runs 16 residues. Trimming removed 5 bases from V and 0 bases from J, with 17 bases in between. Germline V lookup: CDR1 SEHNR, CDR2 FQNEAQ (reference sequence). Study-wide findings and caveats: Appearing in blood as well were most expanded thyroid clonotypes above 0.001 frequency. In predicting ophthalmopathy progression, the model reached 65% to 71% sensitivity and roughly 75% specificity.

This clonotype has ten or more counts. Its antigen remains unidentified. This sequence was found in an adult man with Graves' hyperthyroidism. Sequences were obtained from peripheral blood or thyroid tissue (not recorded which). The chain has TRBV7-9 and TRBJ2-7; D is undetermined. The CDR3 bases are TGTGCCAGCAGCCCGCCGGACGGAGTAAGCTCCTACGAGCAGTACTTC. Residues: CASSPPDGVSSYEQYF. The full variable domain, with the rest looked up from reference TRBV7-9 and TRBJ2-7, is DTGVSQNPRHKITKRGQNVTFRCDPISEHNRLYWYRQTLGQGPEFLTYFQNEAQLEKSRLLSDRFSAERPKGSFSTLEIQRTEQGDSAMYLCASSPPDGVSSYEQYFGPGTRLTVT.